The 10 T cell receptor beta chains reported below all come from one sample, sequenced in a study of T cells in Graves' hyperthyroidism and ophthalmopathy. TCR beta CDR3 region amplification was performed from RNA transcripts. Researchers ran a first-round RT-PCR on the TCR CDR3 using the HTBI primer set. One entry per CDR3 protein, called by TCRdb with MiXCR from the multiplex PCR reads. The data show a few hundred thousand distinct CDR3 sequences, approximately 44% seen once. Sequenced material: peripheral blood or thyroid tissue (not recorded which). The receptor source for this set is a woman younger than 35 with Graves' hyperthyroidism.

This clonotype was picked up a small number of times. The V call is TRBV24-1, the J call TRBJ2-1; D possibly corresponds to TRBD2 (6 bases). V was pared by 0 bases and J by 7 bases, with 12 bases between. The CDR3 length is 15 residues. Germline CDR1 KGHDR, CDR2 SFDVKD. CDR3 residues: CATSDLGGKANEQFF. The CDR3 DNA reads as TGTGCCACCAGTGATTTGGGGGGGAAGGCGAATGAGCAGTTCTTC.

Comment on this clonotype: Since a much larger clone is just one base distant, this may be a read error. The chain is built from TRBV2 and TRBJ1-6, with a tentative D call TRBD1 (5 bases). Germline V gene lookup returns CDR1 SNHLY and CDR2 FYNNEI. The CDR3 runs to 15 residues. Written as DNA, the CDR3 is TGTGCCAGCGTTGGGGGAAGCTCCTATAGTTCACCCCTCCACTTT. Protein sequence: CASVGGSSYSSPLHF.

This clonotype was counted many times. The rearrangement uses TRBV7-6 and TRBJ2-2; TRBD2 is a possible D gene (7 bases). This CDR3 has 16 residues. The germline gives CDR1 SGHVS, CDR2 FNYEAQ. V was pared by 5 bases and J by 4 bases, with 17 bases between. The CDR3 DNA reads TGTGCCAGCAGCGCAAGAGGGGGGGCACGCACCGGGGAGCTGTTTTTT. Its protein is CASSARGGARTGELFF.

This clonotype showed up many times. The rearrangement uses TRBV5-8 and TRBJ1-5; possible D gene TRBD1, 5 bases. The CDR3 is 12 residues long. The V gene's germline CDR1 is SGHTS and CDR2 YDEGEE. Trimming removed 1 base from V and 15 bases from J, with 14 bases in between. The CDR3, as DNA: TGTGCCAGCAGCTTGTTAGGGGCCTCTCCGCATTTT. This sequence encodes CASSLLGASPHF.

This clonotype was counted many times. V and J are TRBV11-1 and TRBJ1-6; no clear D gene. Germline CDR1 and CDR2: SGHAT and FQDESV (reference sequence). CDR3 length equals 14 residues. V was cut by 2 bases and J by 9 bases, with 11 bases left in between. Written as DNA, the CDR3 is TGTGCCAGCAGCTTACGAAGGGAAGGTTCACCCCTCCACTTT. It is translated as CASSLRREGSPLHF. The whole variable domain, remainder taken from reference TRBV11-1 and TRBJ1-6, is EAEVAQSPRYKITEKSQAVAFWCDPISGHATLYWYRQILGQGPELLVQFQDESVVDDSQLPKDRFSAERLKGVDSTLKIQPAELGDSAMYLCASSLRREGSPLHFGNGTRLTVT.

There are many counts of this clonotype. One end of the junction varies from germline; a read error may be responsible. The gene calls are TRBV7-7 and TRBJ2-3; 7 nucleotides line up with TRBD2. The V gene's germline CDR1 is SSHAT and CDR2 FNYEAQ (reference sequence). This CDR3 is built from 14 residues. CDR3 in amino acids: CASSLSGTTDTQYF. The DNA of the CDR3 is TGTGCTAGCAGCTTGAGCGGGACCACAGATACGCAGTATTTT.

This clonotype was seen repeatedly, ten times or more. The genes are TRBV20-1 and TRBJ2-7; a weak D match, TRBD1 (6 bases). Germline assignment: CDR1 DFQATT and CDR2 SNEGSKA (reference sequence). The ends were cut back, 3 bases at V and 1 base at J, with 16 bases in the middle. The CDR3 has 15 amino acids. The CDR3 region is CSASEGGQGSYEQYF. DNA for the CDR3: TGCAGTGCTAGCGAAGGGGGTCAGGGTTCCTACGAGCAGTACTTC.

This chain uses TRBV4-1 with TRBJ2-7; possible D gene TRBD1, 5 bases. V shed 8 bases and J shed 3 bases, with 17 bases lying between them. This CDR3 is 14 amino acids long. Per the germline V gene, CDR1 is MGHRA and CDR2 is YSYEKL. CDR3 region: CASRNRLGDYEQYF. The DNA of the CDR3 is TGCGCCAGCCGAAATCGCCTAGGGGACTACGAGCAGTACTTC.

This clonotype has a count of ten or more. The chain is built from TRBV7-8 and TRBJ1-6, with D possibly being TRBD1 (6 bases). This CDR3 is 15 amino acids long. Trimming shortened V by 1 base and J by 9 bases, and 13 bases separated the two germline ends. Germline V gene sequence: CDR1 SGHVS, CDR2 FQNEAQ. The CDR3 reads CASSLGHGGTSPLHF. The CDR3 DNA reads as TGTGCCAGCAGCTTAGGACATGGGGGCACTTCACCCCTCCACTTT. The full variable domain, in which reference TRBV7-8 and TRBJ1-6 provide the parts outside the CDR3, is GAGVSQSPRYKVAKRGQDVALRCDPISGHVSLFWYQQALGQGPEFLTYFQNEAQLDKSGLPSDRFFAERPEGSVSTLKIQRTQQEDSAVYLCASSLGHGGTSPLHFGNGTRLTVT.

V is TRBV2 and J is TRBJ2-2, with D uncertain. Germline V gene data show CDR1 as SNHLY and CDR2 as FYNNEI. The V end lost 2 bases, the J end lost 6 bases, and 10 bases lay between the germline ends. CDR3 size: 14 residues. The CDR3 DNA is TGTGCCAGCAGTGAACCGGGTGAGGCCGGGGAGCTGTTTTTT. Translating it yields CASSEPGEAGELFF.